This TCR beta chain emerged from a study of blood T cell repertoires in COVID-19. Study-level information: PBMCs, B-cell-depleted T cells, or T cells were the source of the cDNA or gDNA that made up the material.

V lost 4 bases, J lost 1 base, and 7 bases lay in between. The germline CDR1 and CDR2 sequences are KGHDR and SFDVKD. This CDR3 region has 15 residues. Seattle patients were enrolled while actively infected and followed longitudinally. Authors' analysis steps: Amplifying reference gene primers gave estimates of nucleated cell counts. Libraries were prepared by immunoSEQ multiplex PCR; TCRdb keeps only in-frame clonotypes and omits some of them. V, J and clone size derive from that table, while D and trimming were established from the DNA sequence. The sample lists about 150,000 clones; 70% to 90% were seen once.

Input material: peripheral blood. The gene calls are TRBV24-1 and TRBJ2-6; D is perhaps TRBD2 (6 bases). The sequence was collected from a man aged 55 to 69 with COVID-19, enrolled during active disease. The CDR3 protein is CATSEEGSGANVLTF. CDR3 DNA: TGTGCCACCAGTGAGGAGGGATCTGGGGCCAACGTCCTGACTTTC.